This T cell receptor beta chain was captured by sequencing in a study of cytomegalovirus exposure and HLA in healthy donors. General study findings and limits: A further, later analysis showed that HLA-associated TCR beta chains (compared with equally common others) were more clonally expanded. Accurate predictions that matched the HLA-A and HLA-B alleles of most subjects were reportedly made from TCR beta sequences. HLA alleles showed associations with around 15,000 TCR beta sequences in a later analysis, at a 0.05 false discovery rate. V segments that were indistinguishable, TRBV6-2 and TRBV6-3 among them, were omitted from analysis.

Trimming removed 1 base from V and 0 bases from J, with 6 bases in between. The germline V gene has CDR1 SGHTA and CDR2 FQGNSA. This CDR3 has 15 residues. A multiplex PCR was run with 60 Vbeta primers and 13 Jbeta primers. TCRdb keeps only in-frame clones here, not all; method: immunoSEQ multiplex PCR. The repertoire holds around 140,000 clones, with around 59% as singletons. With respect to this clone: What it binds is unknown.

The chain combines TRBV7-2 with TRBJ2-2; D gene unclear. Sequenced material: PBMCs. The sequence was obtained from a male donor in good health and CMV-seronegative. In DNA, the CDR3 is TGTGCCAGCAGCTTAGTACTGACGAACACCGGGGAGCTGTTTTTT. Its protein is CASSLVLTNTGELFF. Combining the CDR3 with reference TRBV7-2 and TRBJ2-2 gives the whole variable domain GAGVSQSPSNKVTEKGKDVELRCDPISGHTALYWYRQSLGQGLEFLIYFQGNSAPDKSGLPSDRFSAERTGGSVSTLTIQRTQQEDSAVYLCASSLVLTNTGELFFGEGSRLTVL.